The rows below give T cell receptor beta chains drawn from one sample of a study of regulatory T cells in long-lasting Graves disease. TCRdb independently ran MiXCR on the multiplex PCR reads; one entry per CDR3 protein. This repertoire shows about 220,000 distinct CDR3 sequences, approximately 18% found once; its top ten account for about an eighth. These data also formed part of another study, on T cells in Graves' hyperthyroidism and ophthalmopathy.

Sequenced here: peripheral blood mononuclear cells (PBMCs), sampled at new diagnosis, from a patient treated with antithyroid drugs. The source is a woman between 25 and 40 years old with Graves disease. CDR3s include the opening cysteine and the closing phenylalanine or tryptophan. The D gene is left open where the match is weak. A clone size is listed for some rows: how often the clone was seen (once, few, many), or a class if it is expanded.

J gene	clone size	V gene	D gene	CDR3 protein	CDR3 DNA
TRBJ1-2	many	TRBV6-1	NA	CASSEETGYYGYTF	TGTGCCAGCAGTGAAGAGACAGGATACTATGGCTACACCTTC
TRBJ1-3	many	TRBV7-8	NA	CASSLVDRPISGNTIYF	TGTGCCAGCAGCTTAGTGGACCGTCCGATCTCTGGAAACACCATATATTTT
TRBJ2-5	NA	TRBV28	TRBD2	CASSFRRGGVETQYF	TGTGCCAGCAGTTTCAGACGGGGGGGGGTGGAGACCCAGTACTTC
TRBJ2-7	few	TRBV10-1	NA	CASSDTLSSYEQYF	TGCGCCAGCAGTGACACCCTCAGCTCCTACGAGCAGTACTTC
TRBJ1-1	many	TRBV10-1	NA	CASSLGPRNTEAFF	TGCGCCAGCAGCCTGGGGCCGCGGAACACTGAAGCTTTCTTT
TRBJ2-7	many	TRBV7-2	NA	CASSLFNEQYF	TGTGCCAGCAGCTTATTCAACGAGCAGTACTTC
TRBJ2-7	few	TRBV7-2	TRBD1	CASSPWDSSTYEQYF	TGTGCCAGCAGCCCCTGGGACAGTTCCACGTACGAGCAGTACTTC
TRBJ2-3	many	TRBV27	NA	CASSSSTGPNTDTQYF	TGTGCCAGCAGTTCAAGTACCGGGCCTAACACAGATACGCAGTATTTT
TRBJ2-1	many	TRBV27	TRBD1	CASSPGTVSYNEQFF	TGTGCCAGCAGTCCAGGGACAGTCTCCTACAATGAGCAGTTCTTC
TRBJ2-7	NA	TRBV28	TRBD1	CASSPTDTDRGIEQYF	TGTGCCAGCAGTCCCACGGACACCGACAGGGGCATCGAGCAGTACTTC
TRBJ1-1	many	TRBV6-1	NA	CASRIGGRGYMNTEAFF	TGTGCCAGCAGGATCGGGGGGCGAGGTTACATGAACACTGAAGCTTTCTTT
TRBJ1-2	NA	TRBV6-5	TRBD1	CASSLGTGVTRYGYTF	TGTGCCAGCAGTTTGGGGACAGGGGTTACTAGATATGGCTACACCTTC
TRBJ1-6	many	TRBV2	NA	CASSVDNNSPLHF	TGTGCCAGCAGCGTGGATAACAATTCACCCCTCCACTTT
TRBJ2-7	many	TRBV2	NA	CASRPRATGPPEQYF	TGTGCCAGCAGGCCCCGAGCCACAGGACCTCCCGAGCAGTACTTC
TRBJ1-2	many	TRBV29-1	NA	CSVQGLEANYGYTF	TGCAGCGTCCAAGGGTTAGAAGCTAACTATGGCTACACCTTC
TRBJ1-5	many	TRBV27	NA	CASSLLGGDQPQHF	TGTGCCAGCAGTTTATTGGGGGGAGATCAGCCCCAGCATTTT
TRBJ2-2	many	TRBV28	NA	CASSFLGGNTGELFF	TGTGCCAGCAGTTTCCTCGGGGGGAACACCGGGGAGCTGTTTTTT
TRBJ1-1	many	TRBV27	NA	CASSPWTSVGQAFF	TGTGCCAGCAGTCCGTGGACCTCGGTAGGCCAAGCTTTCTTT
TRBJ2-5	once	TRBV10-3	NA	CAISDKGGAQETQYF	TGTGCCATCAGTGATAAGGGGGGGGCCCAAGAGACCCAGTACTTC
TRBJ2-7	NA	TRBV7-6	NA	CASSLGVPSYEQYF	TGTGCCAGCAGCTTAGGAGTTCCTTCCTACGAGCAGTACTTC
TRBJ2-7	many	TRBV11-3	TRBD2	CASSLSGIGYEQYF	TGTGCCAGCAGCCTTAGCGGGATAGGCTACGAGCAGTACTTC
TRBJ2-5	many	TRBV2	NA	CASSEERVSGGLETQYF	TGTGCCAGCAGTGAAGAACGGGTTAGCGGAGGGTTGGAGACCCAGTACTTC
TRBJ2-3	many	TRBV27	TRBD1	CARTGGAGTDTQYF	TGTGCCAGGACAGGGGGCGCTGGCACAGATACGCAGTATTTT
TRBJ1-1	many	TRBV20-1	NA	CSAHETGLMNTEAFF	TGCAGTGCCCACGAAACCGGGCTTATGAACACTGAAGCTTTCTTT
TRBJ1-2	many	TRBV28	TRBD1	CASSGRDRPSNYGYTF	TGTGCCAGCTCCGGCCGGGACAGACCATCTAACTATGGCTACACCTTC
TRBJ2-1	NA	TRBV2	TRBD2	CASSEGLAAISEQFF	TGTGCCAGCAGTGAAGGACTAGCGGCCATTAGTGAGCAGTTCTTC
TRBJ2-7	NA	TRBV27	TRBD1	CASSAAGTGSKVYEQYF	TGTGCCAGCAGCGCCGCCGGGACAGGGAGTAAAGTTTACGAGCAGTACTTC